A single sample gave rise to the 5 T cell receptor beta chains below, sequenced in a study of T cell responses to AZD1222 COVID-19 vaccine. Generated by immunoSEQ multiplex PCR, the TCRdb table keeps only in-frame clones and is missing some. The repertoire holds about 82,000 clones, with approximately 83% as singletons. Sample: peripheral blood, taken 28 days after the second AZD1222 dose. These receptors came from an adult who received the AZD1222 COVID-19 vaccine.

This chain links TRBV5-6 with TRBJ2-6; D remains ambiguous. Trimming cost V 7 bases and J 1 base, with 3 bases left between them. This CDR3 has 12 amino acids. Germline assignment: CDR1 SGHDT and CDR2 YYEEEE. In DNA form, the CDR3 reads TGTGCCAGCCGGTCTGGGGCCAACGTCCTGACTTTC. It yields the protein CASRSGANVLTF.

J is TRBJ1-5 and V is TRBV6-5; maybe TRBD1 (6 bases). This CDR3 region has 16 residues. In germline, CDR1 is MNHEY, CDR2 SVGAGI. Trimming took off 0 bases at V and 2 bases at J, with 11 bases between the two ends. The CDR3 here is CASSYSGGAGNQPQHF. CDR3 in DNA: TGTGCCAGCAGTTACTCGGGGGGCGCGGGCAATCAGCCCCAGCATTTT.

Here the CDR3 reads CASSDSFPGTGSGGNTEAFF. The CDR3 bases are TGTGCCAGCAGCGACTCGTTTCCCGGGACAGGGAGCGGTGGAAACACTGAAGCTTTCTTT. This rearrangement joins TRBV21-1 to TRBJ1-1; TRBD1 reflects the table's D call only, with no check against the DNA. TRBV21-1 is marked as a pseudogene. The CDR3 consists of 20 residues.

The chain links TRBV11-2 to TRBJ2-1; D possibly matches TRBD1 or TRBD2 (5 bases each). Germline V gene lookup returns CDR1 SGHAT and CDR2 FQNNGV. This CDR3 is built from 15 residues. Deletions cut 4 bases from V and 3 bases from J, with 13 bases between. The DNA of the CDR3 is TGTGCCAGCAGCTCGGGACCGGACTTCTACAATGAGCAGTTCTTC. It codes for CASSSGPDFYNEQFF.

The chain recombines TRBV12-3 or TRBV12-4 with TRBJ2-5, with unresolved D. CDR3 length: 12 amino acids. The V end was cut by 6 bases, the J end by 5 bases, with 10 bases between. CDR3 residues: CASRAAGETQYF. In DNA, the CDR3 is TGTGCCAGCAGGGCGGCAGGTGAGACCCAGTACTTC.